Each of the 10 T cell receptor beta chains below was sequenced from the same sample in a study of T cells expressing NK-cell markers. TCRdb reprocessed the 5' RACE reads; each CDR3 protein has one entry and no DNA is given. The sample has 550,000 or so distinct CDR3 sequences. Sequences were obtained from blood T cells: a sorted CD56 or NKG2C T cell subset, CD4+ or CD8+ T cells, or bulk PBMC T cells (not recorded which). The receptor set was obtained from a man younger than 30 in good health.

The rearrangement uses TRBV4-1 and TRBJ2-3; TCRdb proposes TRBD2, but this gene call is untestable without DNA. This CDR3 region has 16 residues. Germline CDR1 and CDR2: MGHRA and YSYEKL. The CDR3 reads CASSHSLRPGIDTQYF.

The V gene is TRBV20-1, the J gene TRBJ2-7; TCRdb designates TRBD1, a call that cannot be tested without DNA. The germline CDR1 and CDR2 sequences are DFQATT and SNEGSKA (reference sequence). The CDR3 covers 15 residues. CDR3 protein: CSASRQPPDPYEQYF.

The chain employs TRBV6-5 and TRBJ2-7; absent DNA, TCRdb's TRBD2 call cannot be checked. CDR1 is MNHEY, CDR2 SVGAGI, per germline. The CDR3 consists of 14 residues. The CDR3 sequence: CASSSSGGSYEQYF.

The chain uses TRBV7-2 and TRBJ2-1; TCRdb gives TRBD2 as the D gene, but with no DNA this cannot be confirmed. The CDR3 has 16 residues. The germline CDR1 and CDR2 sequences are SGHTA and FQGNSA. The CDR3: CASGLVSGSSYNEQFF.

V gene TRBV12-3 or TRBV12-4 combines with J gene TRBJ1-2. CDR3 length: 16 residues. This CDR3 is CASSLGTRGQDYGYTF.

The chain joins TRBV29-1 to TRBJ2-4; without DNA, the TCRdb call of TRBD2 cannot be checked. Per the germline V gene, CDR1 is SQVTM and CDR2 is ANQGSEA. This CDR3 has 13 residues. The CDR3 spells CSAGGLAKNIQYF.

The chain has TRBV5-1 and TRBJ2-1; TCRdb lists TRBD2, though no DNA is available to test this call. CDR3 size: 15 residues. CDR1 is SGHRS and CDR2 is YFSETQ in the germline V gene. The CDR3: CASSQREFPQNEQFF.

This chain uses TRBV12-3 or TRBV12-4 with TRBJ2-3; TCRdb picks TRBD1, but there is no DNA to check that call. The CDR3 is 13 residues long. CDR3 residues: CASRTGFTDTQYF.

The chain employs TRBV5-1 and TRBJ2-1; TCRdb outputs TRBD2, but without DNA this stays unchecked. This CDR3 spans 16 amino acids. CDR1 and CDR2 from the germline V gene are SGHRS and YFSETQ. The CDR3 reads CASSLALSGNGNEQFF.

This sequence joins TRBV20-1 and TRBJ2-2; TCRdb calls TRBD1, which cannot be checked without DNA. The CDR3 length is 16 residues. Germline-derived CDR1 and CDR2 are DFQATT and SNEGSKA (reference sequence). The CDR3 sequence is CSARFTGVLGTGELFF.